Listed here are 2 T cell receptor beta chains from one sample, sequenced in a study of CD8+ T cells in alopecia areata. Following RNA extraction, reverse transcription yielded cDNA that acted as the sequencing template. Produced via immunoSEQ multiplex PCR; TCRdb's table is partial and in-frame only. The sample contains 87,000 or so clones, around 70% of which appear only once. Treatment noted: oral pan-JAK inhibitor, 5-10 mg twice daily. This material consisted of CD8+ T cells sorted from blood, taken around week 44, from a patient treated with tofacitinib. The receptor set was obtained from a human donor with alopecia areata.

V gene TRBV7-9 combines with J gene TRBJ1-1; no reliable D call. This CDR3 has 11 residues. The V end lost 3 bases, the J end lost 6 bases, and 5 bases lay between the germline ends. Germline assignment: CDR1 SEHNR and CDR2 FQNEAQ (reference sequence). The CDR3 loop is CASSLAPEAFF. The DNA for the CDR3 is TGTGCCAGCAGCTTGGCCCCTGAAGCTTTCTTT.

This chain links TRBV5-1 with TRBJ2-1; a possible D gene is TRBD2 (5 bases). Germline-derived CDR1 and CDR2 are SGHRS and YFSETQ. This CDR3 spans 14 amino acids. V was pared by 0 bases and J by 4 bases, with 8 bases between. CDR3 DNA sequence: TGCGCCAGCAGCTTGGAGGACTCGTACAATGAGCAGTTCTTC. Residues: CASSLEDSYNEQFF.